This T cell receptor (beta chain) was sequenced for a study of cytomegalovirus exposure and HLA in healthy donors. Vbeta (60) and Jbeta (13) primers were used in the PCR. Measured with immunoSEQ multiplex PCR; TCRdb has only the in-frame clones, and not every one. The record lists tens of thousands of clones, of which the ten most abundant hold 5.9%. CDR3 length: 15 residues. Trimming at V came to 8 bases and at J to 4 bases, leaving 6 bases not matched to a gene. Germline V lookup: CDR1 SNHLY, CDR2 FYNNEI. J is TRBJ2-1 and V is TRBV2; TRBD2 aligns across 12 bases. This TCR was sampled from a human donor in good health. Sequencing was done on a sample of PBMCs. CDR3 DNA: TGTGCCAGCGGAAGACTAGCGGGGGTATACAATGAGCAGTTCTTC. Its protein is CASGRLAGVYNEQFF. Based on the CDR3 plus reference TRBV2 and TRBJ2-1, the full variable domain is EPEVTQTPSHQVTQMGQEVILRCVPISNHLYFYWYRQILGQKVEFLVSFYNNEISEKSEIFDDQFSVERPDGSNFTLKIRSTKLEDSAMYFCASGRLAGVYNEQFFGPGTRLTVL.